The 4 T cell receptor beta chains listed next were all sequenced from one sample in a study of PD-1 blockade in mismatch repair-deficient tumors. Method: immunoSEQ multiplex PCR; TCRdb's copy keeps in-frame clones and lacks some. The sample has about 120,000 clones, around three quarters seen once; the top ten hold approximately 5%. The source material was peripheral blood, sampled 60 weeks after starting pembrolizumab. The receptors were sampled from an adult with mismatch repair-deficient cancer.

A few counts support this clone. The chain is built from TRBV7-3 and TRBJ2-2; either TRBD1 or TRBD2 may fit D (6 bases each). V lost 9 bases and J lost 6, with 23 bases in between. Germline V lookup: CDR1 SGHTA, CDR2 FQGTGA. This CDR3 contains 16 residues. CDR3 region: CARGGPQIVGAGELFF. The CDR3 DNA reads as TGTGCCAGAGGGGGGCCTCAAATAGTCGGTGCCGGGGAGCTGTTTTTT. Combining the CDR3 with reference TRBV7-3 and TRBJ2-2 gives the whole variable domain GAGVSQTPSNKVTEKGKYVELRCDPISGHTALYWYRQSLGQGPEFLIYFQGTGAADDSGLPNDRFFAVRPEGSVSTLKIQRTERGDSAVYLCARGGPQIVGAGELFFGEGSRLTVL.

This sequence joins TRBV9 and TRBJ2-7, with D uncertain. Deletions cut 0 bases from V and 3 bases from J, with 13 bases between. In germline, CDR1 is SGDLS, CDR2 YYNGEE. The CDR3 consists of 15 residues. The CDR3 bases are TGTGCCAGCAGCGTAGCGGTAGGAGTCGACTACGAGCAGTACTTC. This codes for CASSVAVGVDYEQYF.

The chain has TRBV11-2 and TRBJ1-4, with D possibly being TRBD1 (5 bases). Germline CDR1 and CDR2: SGHAT and FQNNGV. The CDR3 covers 15 residues. Trimming removed 3 bases from V and 5 bases from J, with 13 bases in between. The CDR3 region is CASSLPTVGNEKLFF. Here the CDR3 DNA reads TGTGCCAGCAGCTTGCCGACAGTCGGGAATGAAAAACTGTTTTTT.

This sequence joins TRBV19 and TRBJ2-1, with TRBD2 matching over 12 bases. V dropped 4 bases and J dropped 10; count of bases not matched to a gene: 11. This CDR3 region has 16 residues. In germline, CDR1 is LNHDA, CDR2 SQIVND (reference sequence). CDR3 sequence (DNA): TGTGCCAGTAGTAGCCCGGGACTAGCGGGCGGGGAGGAGCAGTTCTTC. Residues: CASSSPGLAGGEEQFF. Filled out from reference TRBV19 and TRBJ2-1, the complete variable domain reads DGGITQSPKYLFRKEGQNVTLSCEQNLNHDAMYWYRQDPGQGLRLIYYSQIVNDFQKGDIAEGYSVSREKKESFPLTVTSAQKNPTAFYLCASSSPGLAGGEEQFFGPGTRLTVL.